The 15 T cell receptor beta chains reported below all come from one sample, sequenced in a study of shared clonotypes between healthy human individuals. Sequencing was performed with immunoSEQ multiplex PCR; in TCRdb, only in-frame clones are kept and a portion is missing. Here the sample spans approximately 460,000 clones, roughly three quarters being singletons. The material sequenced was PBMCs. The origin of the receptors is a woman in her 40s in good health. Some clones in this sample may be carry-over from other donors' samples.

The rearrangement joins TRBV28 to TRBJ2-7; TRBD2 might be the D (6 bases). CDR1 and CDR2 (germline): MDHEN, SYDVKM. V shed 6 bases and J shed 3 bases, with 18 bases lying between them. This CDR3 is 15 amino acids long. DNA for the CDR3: TGTGCCAGCAGACCCTCGGCAGCGGGCCGCTACGAGCAGTACTTC. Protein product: CASRPSAAGRYEQYF.

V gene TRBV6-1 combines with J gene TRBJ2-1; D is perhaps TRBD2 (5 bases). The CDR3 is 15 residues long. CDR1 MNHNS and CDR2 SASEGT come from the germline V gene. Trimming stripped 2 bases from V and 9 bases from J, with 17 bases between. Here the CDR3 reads CASSEKAGSNTEQFF. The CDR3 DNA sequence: TGTGCCAGCAGTGAAAAGGCGGGCTCTAATACTGAGCAGTTCTTC.

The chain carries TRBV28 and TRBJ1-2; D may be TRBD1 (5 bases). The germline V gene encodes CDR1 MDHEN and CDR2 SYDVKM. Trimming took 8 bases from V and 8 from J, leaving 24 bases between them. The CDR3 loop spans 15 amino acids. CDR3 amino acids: CASVTGTKISYGYTF. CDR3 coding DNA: TGTGCCAGCGTCACCGGGACGAAAATATCCTACGGCTACACCTTC.

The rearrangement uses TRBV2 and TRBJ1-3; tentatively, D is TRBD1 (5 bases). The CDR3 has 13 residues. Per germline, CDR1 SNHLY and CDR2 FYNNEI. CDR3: CAGALNSGNTIYF. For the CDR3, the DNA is TGTGCAGGGGCCCTAAACTCTGGAAACACCATATATTTT.

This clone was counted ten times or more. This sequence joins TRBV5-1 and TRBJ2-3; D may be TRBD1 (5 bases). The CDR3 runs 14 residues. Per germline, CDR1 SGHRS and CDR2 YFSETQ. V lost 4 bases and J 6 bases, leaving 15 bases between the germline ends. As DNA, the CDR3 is TGCGCCAGCAGCCCAGGACAAGTCCCCGATACGCAGTATTTT. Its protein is CASSPGQVPDTQYF. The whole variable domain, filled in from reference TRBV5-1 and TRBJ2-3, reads KAGVTQTPRYLIKTRGQQVTLSCSPISGHRSVSWYQQTPGQGLQFLFEYFSETQRNKGNFPGRFSGRQFSNSRSEMNVSTLELGDSALYLCASSPGQVPDTQYFGPGTRLTVL.

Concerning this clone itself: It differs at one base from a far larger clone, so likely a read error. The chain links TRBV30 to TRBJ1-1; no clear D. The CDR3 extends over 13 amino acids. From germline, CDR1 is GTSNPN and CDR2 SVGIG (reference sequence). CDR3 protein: CDWNRDLYTEAFF. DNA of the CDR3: TGTGACTGGAATCGGGATTTGTACACTGAAGCTTTCTTT.

Here the CDR3 reads CASMDTSQHF. The DNA for the CDR3 is TGTGCCAGTATGGACACTTCCCAGCATTTT. The chain combines TRBV19 with TRBJ1-5, with a tentative D call TRBD1 (5 bases). This CDR3 comprises 10 residues. V was trimmed by 7 bases and J by 11 bases, leaving 9 bases between them. Germline V lookup: CDR1 LNHDA, CDR2 SQIVND (reference sequence).

Here the CDR3 reads CSASGEGGGYGYTF. CDR3 DNA sequence: TGCAGCGCCTCCGGGGAGGGGGGAGGCTATGGCTACACCTTC. The rearrangement links TRBV29-1 to TRBJ1-2, with D tentatively TRBD1 (6 bases). V was trimmed by 7 bases and J by 4 bases, leaving 19 bases between them. This CDR3 is 14 amino acids long. Per germline, CDR1 SQVTM and CDR2 ANQGSEA. The variable domain in full, with the rest retrieved from reference TRBV29-1 and TRBJ1-2, is SAVISQKPSRDICQRGTSLTIQCQVDSQVTMMFWYRQQPGQSLTLIATANQGSEATYESGFVIDKFPISRPNLTFSTLTVSNMSPEDSSIYLCSASGEGGGYGYTFGSGTRLTVV.

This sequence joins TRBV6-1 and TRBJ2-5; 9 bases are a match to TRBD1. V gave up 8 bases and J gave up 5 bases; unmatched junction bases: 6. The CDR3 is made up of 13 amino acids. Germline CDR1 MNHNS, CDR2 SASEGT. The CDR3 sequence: CASLQGAWETQYF. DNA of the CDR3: TGTGCCAGCCTACAGGGGGCATGGGAGACCCAGTACTTC.

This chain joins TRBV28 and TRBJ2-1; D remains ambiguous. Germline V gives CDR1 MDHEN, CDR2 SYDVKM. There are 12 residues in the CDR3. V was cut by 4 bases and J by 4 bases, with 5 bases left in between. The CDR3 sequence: CASSWRYNEQFF. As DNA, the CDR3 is TGTGCCAGCAGTTGGCGATACAATGAGCAGTTCTTC.

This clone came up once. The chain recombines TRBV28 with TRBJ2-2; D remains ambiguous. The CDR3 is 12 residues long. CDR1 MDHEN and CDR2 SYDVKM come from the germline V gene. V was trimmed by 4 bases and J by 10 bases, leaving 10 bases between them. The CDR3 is CASSSFVVELFF. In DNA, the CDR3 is TGTGCCAGCAGTTCGTTTGTTGTGGAGCTGTTTTTT.

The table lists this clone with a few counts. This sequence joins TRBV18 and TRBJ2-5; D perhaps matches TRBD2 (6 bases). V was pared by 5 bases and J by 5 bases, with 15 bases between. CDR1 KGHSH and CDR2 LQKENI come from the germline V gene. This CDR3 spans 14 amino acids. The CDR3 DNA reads TGTGCCAGCTCAACCCCGGAGGAGGGGGAGACCCAGTACTTC. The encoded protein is CASSTPEEGETQYF.

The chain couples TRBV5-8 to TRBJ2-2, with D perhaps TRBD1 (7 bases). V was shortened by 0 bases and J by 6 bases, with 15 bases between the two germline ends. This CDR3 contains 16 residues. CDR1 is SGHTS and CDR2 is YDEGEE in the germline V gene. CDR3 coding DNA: TGTGCCAGCAGCTTGGGCGTTGCCAGGGGGGCCGGGGAGCTGTTTTTT. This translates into CASSLGVARGAGELFF.

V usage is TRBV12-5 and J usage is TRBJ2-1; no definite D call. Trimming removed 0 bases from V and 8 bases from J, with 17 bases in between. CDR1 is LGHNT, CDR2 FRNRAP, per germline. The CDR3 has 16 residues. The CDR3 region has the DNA TGTGCTAGTGGTTTGGTAGTAGGGCCCCATGACCATGAGCAGTTCTTC. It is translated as CASGLVVGPHDHEQFF.

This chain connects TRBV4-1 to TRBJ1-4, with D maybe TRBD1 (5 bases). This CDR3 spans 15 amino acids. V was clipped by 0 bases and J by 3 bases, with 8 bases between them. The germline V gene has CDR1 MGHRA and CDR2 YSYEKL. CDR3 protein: CASSQDRQPNEKLFF. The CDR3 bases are TGCGCCAGCAGCCAAGATCGACAGCCTAATGAAAAACTGTTTTTT.